The clone carrying this T cell receptor beta chain was seen at least ten times. The data originate from a study of CD8+CD57+ T cells in acquired aplastic anemia. Patients chosen for sequencing had CD8+CD57+ cells that had expanded, as shown by flow cytometry. Per the germline V gene, CDR1 is SEHNR and CDR2 is FQNEAQ (reference sequence). V was pared by 1 base and J by 4 bases, with 10 bases between. The CDR3 extends over 15 amino acids. TCR beta VDJ and CDR3 were profiled, and genomic DNA was the template. MiXCR, applied by TCRdb to the reads, yields one record per CDR3 protein. The sample includes about 240,000 distinct CDR3 sequences, 40% to 50% seen only once; the top ten take 7% to 10%.

The origin of this receptor is a human donor with aplastic anemia. The J gene is TRBJ2-2, the V gene TRBV7-9, with D possibly being TRBD2 (5 bases). Sequencing was done on a sample of sorted CD4+, CD8+, or CD8+CD57+ T cells (not recorded which) from PBMCs. The CDR3 loop reads CASSLGGSGTGELFF. In DNA, the CDR3 is TGTGCCAGCAGCTTAGGAGGGTCGGGCACCGGGGAGCTGTTTTTT.